The rows below give T cell receptor beta chains drawn from one sample of a study of cytomegalovirus exposure and HLA in healthy donors. Sequenced by immunoSEQ multiplex PCR; TCRdb stores in-frame clones only, minus some. The sample has 150,000 to 200,000 clones, about three quarters seen once. The sample taken for sequencing was PBMCs. The receptors were gathered from a woman aged 40 to 49 in good health and CMV-seronegative. The CDR3 runs from the conserved cysteine through the conserved F or W. A D gene is named only where the DNA matches it firmly. Rows may omit the clone size; those that give it use once, few, many or a size class.

cdr3_aa cdr3_nt j_call clone_size d_call v_call
CASSPGQGSSYEQYF TGTGCCAGCAGTCCGGGACAGGGTAGCTCCTACGAGCAGTACTTC TRBJ2-7 NA TRBD1 TRBV27
CASSGIQGDQPQHF TGTGCCAGCAGTGGTATACAGGGAGATCAGCCCCAGCATTTT TRBJ1-5 few NA TRBV2
CASSTTGANTEAFF TGTGCCAGCAGCACGACAGGGGCGAACACTGAAGCTTTCTTT TRBJ1-1 NA TRBD1 TRBV7-2
CSGRTGGGNEQFF TGCAGCGGACGGACTGGCGGAGGCAATGAGCAGTTCTTC TRBJ2-1 NA NA TRBV29-1
CASSPQGQGNGYTF TGTGCCAGCTCACCGCAGGGACAGGGTAATGGCTACACCTTC TRBJ1-2 NA TRBD1 TRBV18
CATTSGQVRDQPQHF TGTGCCACCACCTCGGGACAGGTCCGCGATCAGCCCCAGCATTTT TRBJ1-5 NA TRBD1 TRBV15
CASSVRRVGDTQYF TGTGCCAGCAGCGTCCGACGGGTAGGAGATACGCAGTATTTT TRBJ2-3 NA NA TRBV9
CASSSGQLNTEAFF TGTGCCAGCAGCTCCGGACAGTTGAACACTGAAGCTTTCTTT TRBJ1-1 few NA TRBV7-9
CASSLRRGNVYNEQFF TGTGCCAGCAGCTTGCGCCGCGGAAACGTCTACAATGAGCAGTTCTTC TRBJ2-1 NA NA TRBV5-4
CASTWDRQETQYF TGTGCCAGCACTTGGGACAGGCAAGAGACCCAGTACTTC TRBJ2-5 NA TRBD1 TRBV6-6
CASSAGIQGPKRMNTEAFF TGTGCCAGCAGTGCGGGAATACAAGGGCCCAAACGTATGAACACTGAAGCTTTCTTT TRBJ1-1 NA NA TRBV6-7
CASSLRTGNYGYTF TGTGCCAGCAGCTTGCGGACAGGGAACTATGGCTACACCTTC TRBJ1-2 NA TRBD1 TRBV5-4
CASSLGTGGAGEKLFF TGTGCCAGCAGCTTGGGGACAGGGGGCGCCGGTGAAAAACTGTTTTTT TRBJ1-4 once TRBD1 TRBV13
CASSPSGIRYTEAFF TGTGCCAGCTCACCCTCGGGGATACGGTACACTGAAGCTTTCTTT TRBJ1-1 NA NA TRBV18
CSSSLGSEGYEQYF TGTTCCAGCAGCTTAGGATCTGAGGGTTACGAGCAGTACTTC TRBJ2-7 NA NA TRBV7-9
CASSLDRGGTGELFF TGTGCCAGCAGCCTTGACAGGGGAGGCACCGGGGAGCTGTTTTTT TRBJ2-2 NA TRBD1 TRBV5-5
CAISGTYGDTEAFF TGTGCCATCAGTGGGACTTATGGGGACACTGAAGCTTTCTTT TRBJ1-1 NA NA TRBV10-3
CASSLGLAGGADTQYF TGTGCCAGCAGCTTGGGACTAGCGGGAGGCGCAGATACGCAGTATTTT TRBJ2-3 few TRBD2 TRBV5-6
CASSPGGRTNTGELFF TGTGCCAGCAGCCCGGGGGGGCGGACTAACACCGGGGAGCTGTTTTTT TRBJ2-2 NA TRBD2 TRBV11-2
CASSAGTSVDTQYF TGTGCCAGCAGCGCCGGGACTAGCGTAGATACGCAGTATTTT TRBJ2-3 NA TRBD2 TRBV9
CASSRQGYGYTF TGTGCCAGTTCTCGACAGGGCTATGGCTACACCTTC TRBJ1-2 NA TRBD1 TRBV19
CASSLDIAGGYTF TGTGCCAGCAGCCTCGATATTGCAGGTGGCTACACCTTC TRBJ1-2 NA NA TRBV11-3
CAGSLDRQEAQLLYF TGTGCCGGCAGCTTAGATCGGCAAGAGGCCCAGCTACTGTACTTC TRBJ2-7 NA NA TRBV11-2
CASSSGLNNEQFF TGTGCCAGTAGTTCGGGACTTAACAATGAGCAGTTCTTC TRBJ2-1 NA NA TRBV19
CASSLGQTHHLNTEAFF TGTGCCAGCAGCCTAGGACAGACTCACCATTTAAACACTGAAGCTTTCTTT TRBJ1-1 NA NA TRBV11-2
CASSIGGNRKHYGYTF TGTGCCAGTAGTATCGGGGGGAACAGGAAGCACTATGGCTACACCTTC TRBJ1-2 NA NA TRBV19
CASSFRETNTEAFF TGTGCCAGCAGTTTCCGGGAGACTAACACTGAAGCTTTCTTT TRBJ1-1 NA NA TRBV6-6
CASRETGETTEAFF TGTGCCAGCAGGGAGACCGGGGAGACCACTGAAGCTTTCTTT TRBJ1-1 NA NA TRBV27
CASSEGVAGDTQYF TGTGCCAGCAGCGAGGGGGTAGCCGGAGATACGCAGTATTTT TRBJ2-3 NA NA TRBV9
CASSLGGLKSEQYF TGTGCCAGCAGCTTAGGCGGTTTGAAGAGCGAGCAGTACTTC TRBJ2-7 NA NA TRBV11-2
CATSREQTNTEAFF TGTGCCACCAGCAGAGAACAAACGAACACTGAAGCTTTCTTT TRBJ1-1 once NA TRBV15
CASSPGQGADYGYTF TGTGCCAGCAGCCCAGGACAGGGGGCAGATTATGGCTACACCTTC TRBJ1-2 NA TRBD1 TRBV7-2
CASSKRFPTEAFF TGTGCCAGCAGCAAGAGATTTCCCACTGAAGCTTTCTTT TRBJ1-1 NA NA TRBV28
CASSTGPGNTIYF TGTGCTAGCAGTACAGGGCCTGGAAACACCATATATTTT TRBJ1-3 NA NA TRBV7-7
CASSPPGHRNTEAFF TGTGCCAGCTCACCTCCGGGACATCGGAACACTGAAGCTTTCTTT TRBJ1-1 NA NA TRBV18
CASSPPGGRGNTEAFF TGTGCCAGCTCACCCCCGGGGGGGAGGGGGAACACTGAAGCTTTCTTT TRBJ1-1 once NA TRBV18
CASSVGEGRGKTQYF TGCGCCAGCAGCGTTGGGGAGGGTCGGGGGAAGACGCAGTATTTT TRBJ2-3 NA TRBD2 TRBV5-1
CASGGQGAMSNQPQHF TGTGCCAGCGGCGGACAGGGGGCGATGAGCAATCAGCCCCAGCATTTT TRBJ1-5 NA TRBD1 TRBV19
CASRRLADTQYF TGTGCCAGCAGGCGCCTAGCAGATACGCAGTATTTT TRBJ2-3 NA NA TRBV7-8
CASSVFSKNTGELFF TGTGCCAGCAGCGTATTTAGCAAGAACACCGGGGAGCTGTTTTTT TRBJ2-2 NA NA TRBV9
CSVGAQAYEQYF TGCAGCGTTGGAGCACAGGCCTACGAGCAGTACTTC TRBJ2-7 few NA TRBV29-1
CASSLDGQTTGKAFF TGTGCCAGCAGCTTAGACGGACAGACGACCGGTAAAGCTTTCTTT TRBJ1-1 few NA TRBV7-9
CASSQGARPYGYTF TGTGCCAGTTCACAGGGGGCCCGGCCTTATGGCTACACCTTC TRBJ1-2 NA TRBD1 TRBV19
CASSAETGFNEKLFF TGTGCCAGCAGCGCCGAGACAGGGTTTAATGAAAAACTGTTTTTT TRBJ1-4 NA TRBD1 TRBV9
CASSPGQGNTGELFF TGTGCCAGCTCACCGGGACAGGGGAACACCGGGGAGCTGTTTTTT TRBJ2-2 NA TRBD1 TRBV18
CASSIDRGRGKETQYF TGTGCCAGTAGTATAGACAGGGGAAGGGGGAAAGAGACCCAGTACTTC TRBJ2-5 few NA TRBV19
CASQRENGGELFF TGTGCCAGTCAGCGGGAGAATGGCGGGGAGCTGTTTTTT TRBJ2-2 NA TRBD2 TRBV7-3
CASSFPGQGRELFF TGTGCCAGCAGCTTCCCGGGACAGGGGAGGGAGCTGTTTTTT TRBJ2-2 NA TRBD1 TRBV5-6
CASWDRAYTGELFF TGTGCCTCCTGGGACAGGGCTTACACCGGGGAGCTGTTTTTT TRBJ2-2 NA TRBD1 TRBV6-1
CASSWGTSGRAGITDTQYF TGTGCCAGCAGCTGGGGGACTAGCGGGAGGGCCGGGATCACAGATACGCAGTATTTT TRBJ2-3 NA TRBD2 TRBV7-2
CASRIAGEVGYEQYF TGCGCCAGCCGGATAGCGGGAGAGGTTGGGTACGAGCAGTACTTC TRBJ2-7 NA TRBD2 TRBV5-1
CASVPPGTGVTGELFF TGTGCTAGTGTCCCACCAGGGACAGGGGTTACCGGGGAGCTGTTTTTT TRBJ2-2 few TRBD1 TRBV12-5
CASTLRGTNYGYTF TGTGCCAGCACCCTTCGGGGGACGAACTATGGCTACACCTTC TRBJ1-2 NA NA TRBV6-1
CATSRDKAGQETQYF TGTGCCACCAGCAGAGATAAGGCAGGGCAGGAGACCCAGTACTTC TRBJ2-5 NA NA TRBV15
CASSGGRDYVYNEQFF TGTGCCAGCAGTGGGGGCCGGGACTACGTCTACAATGAGCAGTTCTTC TRBJ2-1 once TRBD2 TRBV2
CASTQFTEAFF TGTGCCAGCACCCAATTTACTGAAGCTTTCTTT TRBJ1-1 NA NA TRBV6-5
CASSHTSGRAEGRNEQFF TGTGCCAGCAGCCACACTAGCGGGAGGGCCGAGGGAAGGAATGAGCAGTTCTTC TRBJ2-1 NA TRBD2 TRBV4-2
CASKPDRDNQPQHF TGTGCCAGCAAACCGGACAGGGACAATCAGCCCCAGCATTTT TRBJ1-5 NA TRBD1 TRBV19
CASSLGGSGREGEQFF TGTGCCAGCAGCTTGGGGGGAAGCGGGAGGGAGGGTGAGCAGTTCTTC TRBJ2-1 NA TRBD2 TRBV5-4